Below, 27 T cell receptor beta chains from the same sample are listed, as sequenced in a study of T cells in Graves' hyperthyroidism and ophthalmopathy. TCR beta CDR3 region amplification was performed from RNA transcripts. First-round RT-PCR targeting the TCR CDR3 was performed with the HTBI primer set. TCRdb re-called the multiplex PCR reads with MiXCR, one entry per CDR3 protein. The data show a few hundred thousand distinct CDR3 sequences, around 15% seen once. Sequenced: blood. These receptors all stem from a woman aged 35 to 49 with Graves' hyperthyroidism.

At least ten counts were recorded for this clonotype. The V call is TRBV11-3, the J call TRBJ1-2, with 8 nucleotides matching TRBD1. V lost 5 bases, J lost 6 bases, and 5 bases stayed unmatched. CDR1 is SGHNT and CDR2 is YENEEA in the germline V gene. CDR3 size: 13 residues. CDR3: CASSLSQGDGYTF. Written as DNA, the CDR3 is TGTGCCAGCAGCCTCTCACAGGGGGATGGCTACACCTTC. The entire variable domain, with the rest obtained from reference TRBV11-3 and TRBJ1-2, is as follows: EAGVVQSPRYKIIEKKQPVAFWCNPISGHNTLYWYLQNLGQGPELLIRYENEEAVDDSQLPKDRFSAERLKGVDSTLKIQPAELGDSAVYLCASSLSQGDGYTFGSGTRLTVV.

This clonotype occurred many times. The rearrangement joins TRBV15 to TRBJ2-2, with TRBD2 identical over 10 bases. Germline trimming cut 1 base from V and 1 base from J; bases unmatched to any gene: 9. The CDR3 is made up of 19 amino acids. Per the germline V gene, CDR1 is LNHNV and CDR2 is YYDKDF (reference sequence). The CDR3 spells CATSRGPWVAGGNTGELFF. The CDR3 region has the DNA TGTGCCACCAGCAGAGGCCCCTGGGTAGCGGGAGGGAACACCGGGGAGCTGTTTTTT. Drawing the rest from reference TRBV15 and TRBJ2-2, the complete variable domain is DAMVIQNPRYQVTQFGKPVTLSCSQTLNHNVMYWYQQKSSQAPKLLFHYYDKDFNNEADTPDNFQSRRPNTSFCFLDIRSPGLGDTAMYLCATSRGPWVAGGNTGELFFGEGSRLTVL.

This clonotype was observed many times. The chain links TRBV18 to TRBJ2-7; a weak D match, TRBD2 (5 bases). CDR1 is KGHSH and CDR2 is LQKENI in the germline V gene. V gave up 0 bases and J gave up 3 bases, with 9 bases separating them. The CDR3 runs 14 residues. The CDR3 nucleotides read TGTGCCAGCTCACCACCTCCGGGGAACTACGAGCAGTACTTC. This codes for CASSPPPGNYEQYF.

This clonotype was seen repeatedly, ten times or more. The V gene is TRBV20-1, the J gene TRBJ2-7; D remains ambiguous. Trimming shortened V by 3 bases and J by 1 base, and 19 bases separated the two germline ends. The CDR3 is 16 residues long. CDR1 is DFQATT, CDR2 SNEGSKA, per germline (reference sequence). CDR3 sequence: CSASSTQILNSYEQYF. The CDR3 nucleotides are TGCAGTGCTAGCTCCACACAGATACTGAATTCCTACGAGCAGTACTTC.

About this clonotype: This may be a read error, as it is one base from a much larger clone. J is TRBJ2-1 and V is TRBV20-1, with 7 bases identical to TRBD2. Per the germline V gene, CDR1 is DFQATT and CDR2 is SNEGSKA (reference sequence). The junction had 16 bases not matched to a gene; V was cut back by 5 bases and J by 6 bases. There are 16 residues in the CDR3. CDR3 residues: CSAGLGGPSGSNEQFF. CDR3 DNA: TGCAGTGCTGGATTGGGAGGGCCCTCAGGAAGCAATGAGCAGTTCTTC.

The gene calls are TRBV6-1 and TRBJ2-1; 9 bases map to TRBD2. The germline CDR1 and CDR2 sequences are MNHNS and SASEGT. V lost 5 bases to trimming and J lost 6 bases; unmatched junction nucleotides: 8. This CDR3 is built from 15 residues. This chain's CDR3 is CASSPQGLAFNEQFF. Written as DNA, the CDR3 is TGTGCCAGCAGTCCCCAGGGACTAGCTTTCAATGAGCAGTTCTTC.

This clonotype was counted a few times. The genes are TRBV2 and TRBJ1-4; possible D gene TRBD1, 5 bases. The V and J ends lost 7 bases and 8 bases respectively, with 14 bases between them. CDR3 size: 13 residues. Germline V gene lookup returns CDR1 SNHLY and CDR2 FYNNEI. CDR3 bases: TGTGCCAGCACCGGGACTGGGAGAGAAAAACTGTTTTTT. This codes for CASTGTGREKLFF.

Concerning this clonotype: A clone one base away is much larger, so this may be a read error. The chain carries TRBV20-1 and TRBJ1-2; D is unclear. This CDR3 spans 15 amino acids. Germline-derived CDR1 and CDR2 are DFQATT and SNEGSKA (reference sequence). This CDR3 reads CSARPLVEAEDGHTF. The CDR3 coding sequence is TGCAGTGCTAGACCGCTAGTGGAGGCGGAGGATGGCCACACCTTC.

This clonotype was seen only a few times. The CDR3 DNA is TGTGCCAGCAGTTTAGGGTCCCGGGATACGCAGTATTTT. This encodes CASSLGSRDTQYF. V usage is TRBV12-3 or TRBV12-4 and J usage is TRBJ2-3; D unresolved. Trimming took 1 base from V and 6 from J, leaving 8 bases between them. The CDR3 runs 13 residues.

This clonotype has a handful of counts. The chain combines TRBV7-9 with TRBJ2-6; D is unclear. V shed 1 base and J shed 0 bases, with 10 bases lying between them. The CDR3 is made up of 17 amino acids. CDR1 is SEHNR, CDR2 FQNEAQ, per germline (reference sequence). CDR3 sequence: CASSLGDGASGANVLTF. The CDR3 coding sequence is TGTGCCAGCAGCTTAGGTGACGGAGCCTCTGGGGCCAACGTCCTGACTTTC.

This chain links TRBV4-2 with TRBJ2-7; 9 bases match TRBD1. The CDR3 sequence is 16 residues long. J lost 2 bases, V lost 2 bases, and 7 bases had no gene match. In germline, CDR1 is LGHNA, CDR2 YNFKEQ. The DNA for the CDR3 is TGTGCCAGCAGCCAACTTCCACGACAGGGGGCCTACGAGCAGTACTTC. Translated: CASSQLPRQGAYEQYF.

This clonotype came up once. The chain combines TRBV5-1 with TRBJ2-7, with TRBD1 matching 11 bases. V shed 4 bases, J shed 5 bases, and the junction held 5 bases outside the gene matches. CDR1 and CDR2 from the germline V gene are SGHRS and YFSETQ. This CDR3 contains 14 residues. CDR3 sequence reads: CASSDQDRGHEQYF. In DNA form, the CDR3 reads TGCGCCAGCAGCGACCAGGACAGGGGGCACGAGCAGTACTTC. The full variable domain, its missing parts supplied by reference TRBV5-1 and TRBJ2-7, is KAGVTQTPRYLIKTRGQQVTLSCSPISGHRSVSWYQQTPGQGLQFLFEYFSETQRNKGNFPGRFSGRQFSNSRSEMNVSTLELGDSALYLCASSDQDRGHEQYFGPGTRLTVT.

V and J are TRBV5-1 and TRBJ2-3, with D hard to call. Trimming removed 0 bases at V and 2 bases at J, with 10 bases between. Germline assignment: CDR1 SGHRS and CDR2 YFSETQ. The CDR3 covers 15 residues. CDR3 residues: CASSLASKDTDTQYF. Written as DNA, the CDR3 is TGCGCCAGCAGCTTGGCCTCAAAAGACACAGATACGCAGTATTTT.

This clonotype was counted many times. The chain uses TRBV7-2 and TRBJ1-1; D perhaps matches TRBD1 (5 bases). V was clipped by 6 bases and J by 3 bases, with 14 bases between them. CDR3 length: 14 amino acids. The germline V gene has CDR1 SGHTA and CDR2 FQGNSA. CDR3 sequence (DNA): TGTGCCAGCAGGATGCCAGGGACGGACACTGAAGCTTTCTTT. It specifies CASRMPGTDTEAFF. Full variable domain (rest looked up from reference TRBV7-2 and TRBJ1-1): GAGVSQSPSNKVTEKGKDVELRCDPISGHTALYWYRQSLGQGLEFLIYFQGNSAPDKSGLPSDRFSAERTGGSVSTLTIQRTQQEDSAVYLCASRMPGTDTEAFFGQGTRLTVV.

For this clonotype: A much larger clone lies a single base off, so this may be a read error. The J gene is TRBJ2-7, the V gene TRBV10-1; D not resolved. The CDR3 totals 9 residues. Germline values: CDR1 WNHNN, CDR2 SYGVQD (reference sequence). CDR3 nucleotides: TGTGCCAGCAGCCACGAGCAGTACTTC. It specifies CASSHEQYF.

This clonotype came up a few times. The rearrangement uses TRBV20-1 and TRBJ2-3; TRBD2 matches 9 bases. Germline loops: CDR1 DFQATT, CDR2 SNEGSKA (reference sequence). Trimming cost V 3 bases and J 6 bases; bases outside gene matches: 7. CDR3 length: 14 residues. DNA for the CDR3: TGCAGTGCTAGGGATAGCGGGAGTGCCGATACGCAGTATTTT. Translation: CSARDSGSADTQYF.

This clonotype was observed a handful of times. The rearrangement uses TRBV28 and TRBJ1-6, with no clear D. The germline V and J ends were trimmed by 8 bases and 7 bases, with 9 bases remaining between them. The CDR3 loop spans 12 amino acids. Germline V gives CDR1 MDHEN, CDR2 SYDVKM. In DNA form, the CDR3 reads TGTGCCAGCTCATTTAGAAATTCACCCCTCCACTTT. It yields the protein CASSFRNSPLHF.

Many counts were recorded for this clonotype. The chain couples TRBV7-6 to TRBJ1-4; 8 bases fit TRBD1. The CDR3 has 14 residues. Germline lookup yields CDR1 SGHVS and CDR2 FNYEAQ. The V and J ends lost 5 bases and 8 bases, in that order; junction bases with no gene match: 7. CDR3 residues: CASSLGQGKEKLFF. The CDR3 nucleotides are TGTGCCAGCAGCCTCGGACAGGGAAAAGAAAAACTGTTTTTT.

The chain employs TRBV2 and TRBJ2-7, with 9 bases lining up with TRBD1. Germline CDR1 and CDR2: SNHLY and FYNNEI. The ends lost 2 bases at V and 2 bases at J; junction bases unmatched: 4. The CDR3 is made up of 15 amino acids. CDR3 in DNA: TGTGCCAGCAGTGAAAACAGGGGGCCCGCCTACGAGCAGTACTTC. Its protein product is CASSENRGPAYEQYF.

The sample holds many counts of this clonotype. The rearrangement links TRBV5-1 to TRBJ2-1, with 7 bases aligning to TRBD2. The V and J ends lost 0 bases and 6 bases, in that order; junction bases with no gene match: 6. The CDR3 totals 15 residues. Germline values: CDR1 SGHRS, CDR2 YFSETQ. The CDR3 spells CASSLAASGTNEQFF. DNA for the CDR3: TGCGCCAGCAGCTTGGCGGCTAGCGGCACCAATGAGCAGTTCTTC.

This clonotype was seen repeatedly, ten times or more. The rearrangement uses TRBV7-9 and TRBJ2-3, with 8 bases that match TRBD1. The CDR3 has 16 amino acids. Germline values: CDR1 SEHNR, CDR2 FQNEAQ (reference sequence). With 4 bases clipped from V and 3 bases from J, the junction kept 9 bases outside the gene matches. The CDR3 DNA reads TGTGCCAGCAGCTCAAACCCGGGACAGGAAACAGATACGCAGTATTTT. This codes for CASSSNPGQETDTQYF. Filled out from reference TRBV7-9 and TRBJ2-3, the complete variable domain reads DTGVSQNPRHKITKRGQNVTFRCDPISEHNRLYWYRQTLGQGPEFLTYFQNEAQLEKSRLLSDRFSAERPKGSFSTLEIQRTEQGDSAMYLCASSSNPGQETDTQYFGPGTRLTVL.

As regards this clonotype: It is likely a read error, because the conserved phenylalanine at the end of the CDR3 is missing. The chain couples TRBV5-1 to TRBJ2-7, with 11 nucleotides matching TRBD2. This CDR3 region has 17 residues. CDR1 and CDR2 from the germline V gene are SGHRS and YFSETQ. V was clipped by 1 base and J by 1 base; unmatched bases: 7. CDR3 loop: CASSLIAGTSGSYEQYL. CDR3 bases: TGCGCCAGCAGCTTGATCGCCGGGACTAGCGGATCCTACGAGCAGTACTTA.

This clonotype was observed at least ten times. The rearrangement uses TRBV20-1 and TRBJ2-3; D is tentatively TRBD1 or TRBD2 (5 bases each). Trimming cost V 3 bases and J 0 bases, with 10 bases left between them. Germline V gene data show CDR1 as DFQATT and CDR2 as SNEGSKA (reference sequence). The CDR3 has 14 residues. CDR3: CSASRDDSTDTQYF. The DNA of the CDR3 is TGCAGTGCTAGCCGGGACGATAGCACAGATACGCAGTATTTT.

This clonotype was observed many times. V and J are TRBV19 and TRBJ2-2, with a possible D match to TRBD1 (5 bases). The germline V gene has CDR1 LNHDA and CDR2 SQIVND (reference sequence). The germline V and J ends were trimmed by 3 bases and 3 bases, with 8 bases remaining between them. This CDR3 contains 14 residues. CDR3 DNA: TGTGCCAGTAGTATGACAGCGTACACCGGGGAGCTGTTTTTT. Amino acids: CASSMTAYTGELFF.

This clonotype was recorded once. The V call is TRBV11-2, the J call TRBJ2-2, with 12 bases that match TRBD2. This CDR3 has 17 amino acids. V lost 5 bases, J lost 1 base, and 5 bases stayed unmatched. Germline CDR1 SGHAT, CDR2 FQNNGV. The CDR3 region is CASSRLAGVQNTGELFF. CDR3 sequence (DNA): TGTGCCAGCAGCCGACTAGCGGGAGTTCAGAACACCGGGGAGCTGTTTTTT.

This clonotype was detected ten times or more. The rearrangement joins TRBV6-1 to TRBJ2-5, with 8 bases that match TRBD2. The CDR3 covers 15 residues. In germline, CDR1 is MNHNS, CDR2 SASEGT. V shed 5 bases, J shed 4 bases, and the junction held 9 bases outside the gene matches. The CDR3: CASSPTSGVAETQYF. CDR3 in DNA: TGTGCCAGCAGTCCAACTAGCGGAGTGGCAGAGACCCAGTACTTC.

This clonotype was observed at least ten times. The rearrangement uses TRBV5-1 and TRBJ2-1; 9 positions agree with TRBD2. Germline CDR1 SGHRS, CDR2 YFSETQ. The CDR3 totals 15 residues. The junction had 11 bases not matched to a gene; V was cut back by 4 bases and J by 9 bases. The CDR3 here is CASSRGVAGATEQFF. In DNA, the CDR3 is TGCGCCAGCAGCCGGGGGGTAGCGGGAGCTACTGAGCAGTTCTTC.